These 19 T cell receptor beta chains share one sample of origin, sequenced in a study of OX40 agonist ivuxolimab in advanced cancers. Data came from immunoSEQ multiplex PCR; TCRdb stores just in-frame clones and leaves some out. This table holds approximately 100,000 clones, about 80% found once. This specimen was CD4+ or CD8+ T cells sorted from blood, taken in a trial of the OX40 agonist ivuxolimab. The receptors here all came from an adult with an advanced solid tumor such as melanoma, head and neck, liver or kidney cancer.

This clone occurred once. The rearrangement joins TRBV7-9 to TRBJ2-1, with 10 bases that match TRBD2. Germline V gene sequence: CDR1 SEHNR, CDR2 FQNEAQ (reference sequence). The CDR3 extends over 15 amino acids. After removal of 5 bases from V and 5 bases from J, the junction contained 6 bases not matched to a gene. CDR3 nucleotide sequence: TGTGCCAGCAGCCAGGGACTAGCGCACAACAATGAGCAGTTCTTC. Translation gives CASSQGLAHNNEQFF.

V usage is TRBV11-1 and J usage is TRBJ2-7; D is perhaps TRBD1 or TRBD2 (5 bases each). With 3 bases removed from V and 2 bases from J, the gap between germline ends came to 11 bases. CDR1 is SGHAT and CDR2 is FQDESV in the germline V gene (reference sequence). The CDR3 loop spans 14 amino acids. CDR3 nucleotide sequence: TGTGCCAGCAGCTTCCCAGGGACCCCCTACGAGCAGTACTTC. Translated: CASSFPGTPYEQYF.

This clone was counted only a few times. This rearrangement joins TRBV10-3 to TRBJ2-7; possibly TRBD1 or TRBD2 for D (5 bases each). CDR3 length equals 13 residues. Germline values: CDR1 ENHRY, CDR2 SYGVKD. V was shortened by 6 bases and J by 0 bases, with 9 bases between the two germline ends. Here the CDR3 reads CAIRGDPSYEQYF. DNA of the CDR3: TGTGCCATCAGGGGGGACCCCTCCTACGAGCAGTACTTC.

The CDR3, as DNA: TGCGCCAGCAGCTTGGCCCTCGGCGGGGGGGCCGGTGAGCAGTTCTTC. Translating it yields CASSLALGGGAGEQFF. The gene calls are TRBV5-1 and TRBJ2-1; 9 bases match TRBD2. The CDR3 runs 16 residues. Trimming cost V 0 bases and J 9 bases; bases outside gene matches: 10. Germline values: CDR1 SGHRS, CDR2 YFSETQ.

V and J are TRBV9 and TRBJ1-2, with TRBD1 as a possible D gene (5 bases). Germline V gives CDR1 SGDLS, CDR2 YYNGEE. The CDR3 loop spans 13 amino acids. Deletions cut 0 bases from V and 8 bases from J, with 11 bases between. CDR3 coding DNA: TGTGCCAGCAGCGTAGACGGTAGGGACGGCTACACCTTC. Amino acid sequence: CASSVDGRDGYTF.

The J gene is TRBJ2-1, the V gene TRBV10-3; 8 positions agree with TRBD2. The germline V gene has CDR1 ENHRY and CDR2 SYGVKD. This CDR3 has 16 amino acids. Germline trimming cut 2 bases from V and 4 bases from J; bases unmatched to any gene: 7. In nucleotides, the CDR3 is TGTGCCATCAGTGAGGTTGGGACTAGACTATACAATGAGCAGTTCTTC. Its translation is CAISEVGTRLYNEQFF.

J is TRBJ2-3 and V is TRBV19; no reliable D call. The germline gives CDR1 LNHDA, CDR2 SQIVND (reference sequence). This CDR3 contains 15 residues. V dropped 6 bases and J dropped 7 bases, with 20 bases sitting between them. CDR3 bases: TGTGCCAGTAGCAAACCGGGCTTCGCGACAAATACGCAGTATTTT. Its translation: CASSKPGFATNTQYF.

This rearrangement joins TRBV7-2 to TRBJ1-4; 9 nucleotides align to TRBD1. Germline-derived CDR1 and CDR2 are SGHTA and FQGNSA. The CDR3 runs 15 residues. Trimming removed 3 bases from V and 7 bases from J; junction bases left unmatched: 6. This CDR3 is CASSFRDRVGEKLFF. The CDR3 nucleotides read TGTGCCAGCAGCTTTCGGGACAGGGTGGGTGAAAAACTGTTTTTT. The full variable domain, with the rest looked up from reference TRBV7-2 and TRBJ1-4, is GAGVSQSPSNKVTEKGKDVELRCDPISGHTALYWYRQSLGQGLEFLIYFQGNSAPDKSGLPSDRFSAERTGGSVSTLTIQRTQQEDSAVYLCASSFRDRVGEKLFFGSGTQLSVL.

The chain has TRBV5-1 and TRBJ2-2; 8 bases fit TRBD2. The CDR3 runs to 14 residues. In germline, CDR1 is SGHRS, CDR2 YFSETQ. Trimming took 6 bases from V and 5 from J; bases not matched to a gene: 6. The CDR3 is CASTPGGETGELFF. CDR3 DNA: TGCGCCAGCACCCCGGGGGGGGAGACCGGGGAGCTGTTTTTT.

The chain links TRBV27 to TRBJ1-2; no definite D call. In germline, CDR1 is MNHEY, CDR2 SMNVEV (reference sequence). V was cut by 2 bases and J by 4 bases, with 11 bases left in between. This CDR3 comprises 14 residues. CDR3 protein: CASSLRGVVYGYTF. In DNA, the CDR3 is TGTGCCAGCAGTTTACGTGGGGTCGTCTATGGCTACACCTTC.

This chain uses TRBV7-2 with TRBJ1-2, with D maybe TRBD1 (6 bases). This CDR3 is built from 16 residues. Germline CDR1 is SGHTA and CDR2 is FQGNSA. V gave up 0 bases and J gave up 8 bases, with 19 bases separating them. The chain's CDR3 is CASSLATGGGIYGYTF. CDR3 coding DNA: TGTGCCAGCAGCTTAGCGACCGGGGGCGGGATATACGGCTACACCTTC.

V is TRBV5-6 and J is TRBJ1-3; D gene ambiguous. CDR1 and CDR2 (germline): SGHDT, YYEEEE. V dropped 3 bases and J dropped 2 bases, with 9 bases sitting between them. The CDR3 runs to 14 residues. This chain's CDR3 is CASSYWGPGNTIYF. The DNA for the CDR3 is TGTGCCAGCAGCTATTGGGGTCCTGGAAACACCATATATTTT.

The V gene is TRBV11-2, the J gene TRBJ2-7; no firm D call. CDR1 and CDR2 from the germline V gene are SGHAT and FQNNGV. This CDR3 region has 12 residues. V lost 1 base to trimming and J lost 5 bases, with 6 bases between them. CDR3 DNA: TGTGCCAGCAGCTTAGTCCCCCACGAGCAGTACTTC. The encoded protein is CASSLVPHEQYF.

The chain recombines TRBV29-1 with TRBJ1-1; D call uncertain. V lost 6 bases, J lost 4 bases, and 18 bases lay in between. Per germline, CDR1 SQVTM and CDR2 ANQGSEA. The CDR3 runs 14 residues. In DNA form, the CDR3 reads TGCAGCGTCAAGGGAGGGATTTTGAGCACTGAAGCTTTCTTT. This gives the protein CSVKGGILSTEAFF.

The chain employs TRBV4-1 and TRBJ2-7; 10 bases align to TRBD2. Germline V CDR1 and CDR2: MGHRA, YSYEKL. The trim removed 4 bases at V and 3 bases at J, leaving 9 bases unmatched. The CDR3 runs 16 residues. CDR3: CASSPILAGGLYEQYF. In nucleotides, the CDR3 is TGCGCCAGCAGCCCGATCTTAGCGGGGGGCCTCTACGAGCAGTACTTC.

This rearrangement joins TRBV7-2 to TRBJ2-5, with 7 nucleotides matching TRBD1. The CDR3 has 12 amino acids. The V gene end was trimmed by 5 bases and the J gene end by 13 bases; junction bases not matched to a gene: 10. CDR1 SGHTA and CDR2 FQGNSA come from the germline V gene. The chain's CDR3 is CASSPAGTEPYF. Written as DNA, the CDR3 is TGTGCCAGCAGCCCAGCCGGGACAGAGCCGTACTTC.

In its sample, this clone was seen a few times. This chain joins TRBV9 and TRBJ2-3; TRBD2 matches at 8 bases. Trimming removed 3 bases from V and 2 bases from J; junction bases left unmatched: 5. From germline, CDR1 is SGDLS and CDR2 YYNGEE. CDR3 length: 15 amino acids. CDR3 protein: CASSGAGAPTDTQYF. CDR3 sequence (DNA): TGTGCCAGCAGCGGAGCGGGAGCCCCCACAGATACGCAGTATTTT.

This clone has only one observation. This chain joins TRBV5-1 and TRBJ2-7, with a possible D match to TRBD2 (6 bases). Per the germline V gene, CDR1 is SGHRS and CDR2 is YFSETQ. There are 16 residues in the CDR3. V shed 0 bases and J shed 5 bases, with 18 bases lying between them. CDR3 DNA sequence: TGCGCCAGCAGCTTGGTGTCGGTGACTAGGGGCGACGAGCAGTACTTC. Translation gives CASSLVSVTRGDEQYF.

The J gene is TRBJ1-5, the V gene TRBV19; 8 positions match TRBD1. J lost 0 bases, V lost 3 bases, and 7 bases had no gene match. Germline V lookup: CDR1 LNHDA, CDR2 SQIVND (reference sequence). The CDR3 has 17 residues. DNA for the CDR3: TGTGCCAGTAGTATGGAAACAGGGGGATATAGCAATCAGCCCCAGCATTTT. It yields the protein CASSMETGGYSNQPQHF.